A selection of T cell receptor beta chains follows, all from one sample in a study of cytomegalovirus exposure and HLA in healthy donors. Some clones are missing from TCRdb's copy, which holds only in-frame ones; the method was immunoSEQ multiplex PCR. The sample lists about 180,000 clones, roughly 80% occurring once. The material sequenced was PBMCs. These TCRs come from a young man in good health and CMV-seronegative. Each CDR3 is given with its conserved first and last residue.

CASRLTGKYQETQYF,TRBV10-1
CASSFAATARGSSGNTIYF,TRBV11-2
CASTVETYPYEQYF,TRBV6-1
CAISESPSTGGNTIYF,TRBV10-3
CAWSTSGLSTDTQYF,TRBV30
CASSAQGMAEAFF,TRBV6-4
CASLDTGELFF,TRBV6-1
CASSLSAGTGGRETQYF,TRBV11-3
CASSPGQGFTGELFF,TRBV5-1
CASSSTGYTEAFF,TRBV11-2
CASSQDIREVTDTQYF,TRBV4-3
CASRDGTGSSYEQYF,TRBV6-5
CASNDQTGPYGYTF,TRBV6-5
CASRAGTGASTQYF,TRBV5-1
CASSFRLAGDLEQYF,TRBV7-9
CASSLDMANTEAFF,TRBV11-2
CASSLGTGRDEQYF,TRBV5-6
CASSLEPRGYEQYF,TRBV7-6
CASSLVGGSTDTQYF,TRBV5-1
CASSPLRTSGEKGTDTQYF,TRBV18